Each of the 29 T cell receptor beta chains below was sequenced from the same sample in a study of T cells expressing NK-cell markers. TCRdb reprocessed the 5' RACE reads; each CDR3 protein has one entry and no DNA is given. The sample totals 130,000 to 150,000 distinct CDR3 sequences. Sample: blood T cells: a sorted CD56 or NKG2C T cell subset, CD4+ or CD8+ T cells, or bulk PBMC T cells (not recorded which). Receptor source: a man aged 18 to 30 in good health.

V usage is TRBV10-3 and J usage is TRBJ2-7; TCRdb's assignment of TRBD1 cannot be checked, as there is no DNA. The germline V gene encodes CDR1 ENHRY and CDR2 SYGVKD. The CDR3 consists of 14 residues. The CDR3 sequence: CAISEVGGSEEQYF.

The chain joins TRBV5-1 to TRBJ2-1. Germline V gene data show CDR1 as SGHRS and CDR2 as YFSETQ. The CDR3 contains 15 residues. This CDR3 reads CASSLAAISYNEQFF.

V is TRBV20-1 and J is TRBJ1-2. Per germline, CDR1 DFQATT and CDR2 SNEGSKA (reference sequence). The CDR3 runs to 14 residues. Here the CDR3 reads CSASTSQDYYGYTF.

The J gene is TRBJ2-3, the V gene TRBV3-1; as DNA is missing, the TRBD1 call by TCRdb cannot be tested. The CDR3 extends over 15 amino acids. Germline V lookup: CDR1 LGHDT, CDR2 YNNKEL (reference sequence). The CDR3 reads CASSLRDRATDTQYF.

V is TRBV7-9 and J is TRBJ2-7; the D gene TCRdb calls, TRBD1, cannot be checked with no DNA. The CDR3 has 13 residues. The V gene's germline CDR1 is SEHNR and CDR2 FQNEAQ (reference sequence). This CDR3 is CASSQKQEYEQYF.

V and J are TRBV20-1 and TRBJ1-5. This CDR3 comprises 14 residues. Per germline, CDR1 DFQATT and CDR2 SNEGSKA (reference sequence). CDR3 sequence reads: CSASGREGNQPQHF.

The chain recombines TRBV19 with TRBJ1-1; TCRdb's D call of TRBD1 is untestable without DNA. Germline V gene data show CDR1 as LNHDA and CDR2 as SQIVND (reference sequence). The CDR3 has 17 residues. CDR3 in amino acids: CASSSRDRGDMNTEAFF.

The chain links TRBV15 to TRBJ2-7; the D call of TRBD1 rests on TCRdb alone, since no DNA is present to check it. The CDR3 totals 15 residues. From germline, CDR1 is LNHNV and CDR2 YYDKDF (reference sequence). CDR3 region: CATSITGTGVYEQYF.

The CDR3 loop is CASSSTTGTAPEKLFF. The chain employs TRBV5-1 and TRBJ1-4; the TRBD1 assignment by TCRdb is unverifiable without DNA. The germline V gene encodes CDR1 SGHRS and CDR2 YFSETQ. The CDR3 has 16 amino acids. Filled out from reference TRBV5-1 and TRBJ1-4, the complete variable domain reads KAGVTQTPRYLIKTRGQQVTLSCSPISGHRSVSWYQQTPGQGLQFLFEYFSETQRNKGNFPGRFSGRQFSNSRSEMNVSTLELGDSALYLCASSSTTGTAPEKLFFGSGTQLSVL.

The chain couples TRBV29-1 to TRBJ1-1. The germline V gene has CDR1 SQVTM and CDR2 ANQGSEA. This CDR3 has 12 amino acids. CDR3 amino acids: CSVVWGNTEAFF.

The chain combines TRBV7-9 with TRBJ2-1; TCRdb outputs TRBD2, but without DNA this stays unchecked. The germline V gene has CDR1 SEHNR and CDR2 FQNEAQ (reference sequence). The length of the CDR3 is 17 residues. The CDR3 reads CASSSSGLDSSYNEQFF.

The rearrangement links TRBV11-3 to TRBJ2-1; TCRdb's D gene call, TRBD2, goes unchecked for lack of DNA. The CDR3 extends over 17 amino acids. Per the germline V gene, CDR1 is SGHNT and CDR2 is YENEEA. The CDR3 loop reads CASSLDSLGLARNEQFF.

The CDR3 reads CASSLIVQGGGEQFF. The chain has TRBV11-1 and TRBJ2-1; TCRdb selects TRBD1, and the lack of DNA leaves this call unchecked. Germline-derived CDR1 and CDR2 are SGHAT and FQDESV (reference sequence). CDR3 length equals 15 residues.

The rearrangement joins TRBV28 to TRBJ2-1; the TRBD2 assignment by TCRdb is unverifiable without DNA. This CDR3 region has 16 residues. Germline V gene sequence: CDR1 MDHEN, CDR2 SYDVKM. Here the CDR3 reads CASSLMGLAGVNEQFF.

V usage is TRBV6-5 and J usage is TRBJ2-1; TCRdb indicates TRBD2, and absent DNA this call remains unverified. Per the germline V gene, CDR1 is MNHEY and CDR2 is SVGAGI. The CDR3 runs to 16 residues. Here the CDR3 reads CASSYPRLAGNNEQFF.

The chain couples TRBV20-1 to TRBJ1-2. Germline V gene data show CDR1 as DFQATT and CDR2 as SNEGSKA (reference sequence). CDR3 length: 14 amino acids. CDR3 sequence reads: CSAREDPRTRGYTF.

The chain joins TRBV9 to TRBJ2-7; lacking DNA, the TRBD2 call made by TCRdb goes unchecked. Germline CDR1 reads SGDLS; CDR2 reads YYNGEE. The CDR3 has 15 amino acids. CDR3 sequence: CASSSTGTILYEQYF. Filled out from reference TRBV9 and TRBJ2-7, the complete variable domain reads DSGVTQTPKHLITATGQRVTLRCSPRSGDLSVYWYQQSLDQGLQFLIQYYNGEERAKGNILERFSAQQFPDLHSELNLSSLELGDSALYFCASSSTGTILYEQYFGPGTRLTVT.

The CDR3 here is CSVPQGERNTIYF. The chain is built from TRBV29-1 and TRBJ1-3; the TRBD1 assignment by TCRdb is unverifiable without DNA. The CDR3 contains 13 residues. Looked up from germline, CDR1 is SQVTM and CDR2 is ANQGSEA.

The chain carries TRBV7-2 and TRBJ2-1. The CDR3 spans 12 residues. Germline V lookup: CDR1 SGHTA, CDR2 FQGNSA. CDR3 sequence: CASSLKPDEQFF.

The chain couples TRBV12-5 to TRBJ2-2. The CDR3 covers 16 residues. Germline CDR1 reads LGHNT; CDR2 reads FRNRAP. This CDR3 is CASGPTGDKPAGELFF.

The chain uses TRBV7-2 and TRBJ2-3. CDR1 is SGHTA, CDR2 FQGNSA, per germline. There are 16 residues in the CDR3. This CDR3 reads CASSLQRTRTTDTQYF.

This chain connects TRBV6-2 or TRBV6-3 to TRBJ1-5; without DNA, the TCRdb call of TRBD1 cannot be checked. CDR1 and CDR2 (germline): MNHEY, SVGEGT. CDR3 length: 14 amino acids. CDR3 in amino acids: CASSGTADPQPQHF.

The chain joins TRBV27 to TRBJ1-2; TCRdb selects TRBD1, and the lack of DNA leaves this call unchecked. CDR1 is MNHEY and CDR2 is SMNVEV in the germline V gene (reference sequence). The CDR3 runs 15 residues. The chain's CDR3 is CASRVGTGGVDGYTF.

The V and J genes are TRBV6-1 and TRBJ2-6; TCRdb calls TRBD1, which cannot be checked without DNA. Per the germline V gene, CDR1 is MNHNS and CDR2 is SASEGT. This CDR3 has 17 residues. The CDR3 sequence is CASSLGQLTSGANVLTF.

V is TRBV7-9 and J is TRBJ1-1; TCRdb's assignment of TRBD1 cannot be checked, as there is no DNA. Germline assignment: CDR1 SEHNR and CDR2 FQNEAQ (reference sequence). The CDR3 sequence is 13 residues long. The CDR3 loop is CASSQGRNTEAFF.

V usage is TRBV9 and J usage is TRBJ2-1; no DNA is available, so the TRBD2 call from TCRdb remains unchecked. CDR3 size: 16 residues. Germline V gene lookup returns CDR1 SGDLS and CDR2 YYNGEE. The CDR3 is CASSPRETSGRVEQFF.

The chain uses TRBV5-6 and TRBJ1-1; TCRdb's D gene call, TRBD1, goes unchecked for lack of DNA. The CDR3 consists of 14 residues. Germline-derived CDR1 and CDR2 are SGHDT and YYEEEE. CDR3 sequence: CASSSTGYDTEAFF.

The chain combines TRBV10-3 with TRBJ2-1. This CDR3 has 14 amino acids. CDR1 and CDR2 (germline): ENHRY, SYGVKD. The CDR3 loop reads CAISDYTVDNEQFF.

V gene TRBV7-6 combines with J gene TRBJ2-7; TCRdb reports TRBD2, a call that lacks DNA to check it against. The CDR3 sequence is 17 residues long. Germline CDR1 and CDR2: SGHVS and FNYEAQ. CDR3 sequence reads: CASTQSSGIVPYYEQYF.